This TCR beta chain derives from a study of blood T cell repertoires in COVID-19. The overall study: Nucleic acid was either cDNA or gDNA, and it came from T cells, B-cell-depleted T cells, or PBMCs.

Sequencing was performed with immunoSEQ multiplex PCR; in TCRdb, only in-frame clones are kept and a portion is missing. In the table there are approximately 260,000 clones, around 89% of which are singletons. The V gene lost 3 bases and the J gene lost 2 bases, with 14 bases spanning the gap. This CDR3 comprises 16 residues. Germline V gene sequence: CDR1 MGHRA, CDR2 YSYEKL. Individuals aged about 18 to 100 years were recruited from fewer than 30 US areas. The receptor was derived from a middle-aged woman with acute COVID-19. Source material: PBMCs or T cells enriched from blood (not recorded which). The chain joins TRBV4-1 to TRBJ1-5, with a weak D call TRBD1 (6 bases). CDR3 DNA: TGCGCCAGCAGCCATCCCAGGGGAAAGGGCAATCAGCCCCAGCATTTT. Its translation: CASSHPRGKGNQPQHF.